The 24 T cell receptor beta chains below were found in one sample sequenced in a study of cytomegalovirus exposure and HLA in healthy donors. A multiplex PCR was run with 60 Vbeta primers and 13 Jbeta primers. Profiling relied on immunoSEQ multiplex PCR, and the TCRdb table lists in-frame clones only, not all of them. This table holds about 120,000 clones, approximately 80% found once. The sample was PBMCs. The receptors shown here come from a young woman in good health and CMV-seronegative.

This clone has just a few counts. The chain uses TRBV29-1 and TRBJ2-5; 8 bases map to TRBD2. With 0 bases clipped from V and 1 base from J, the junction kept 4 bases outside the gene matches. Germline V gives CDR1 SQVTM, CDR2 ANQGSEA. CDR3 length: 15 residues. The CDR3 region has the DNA TGCAGCGTTGAAGACGGACTAGCAGTCCAAGAGACCCAGTACTTC. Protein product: CSVEDGLAVQETQYF.

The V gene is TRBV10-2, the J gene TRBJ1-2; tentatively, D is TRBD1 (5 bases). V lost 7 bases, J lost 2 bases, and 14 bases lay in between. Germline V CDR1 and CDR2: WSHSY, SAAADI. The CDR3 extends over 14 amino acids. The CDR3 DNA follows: TGCGCCAGCATTGCCCAGGGATCCAACTATGGCTACACCTTC. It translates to CASIAQGSNYGYTF.

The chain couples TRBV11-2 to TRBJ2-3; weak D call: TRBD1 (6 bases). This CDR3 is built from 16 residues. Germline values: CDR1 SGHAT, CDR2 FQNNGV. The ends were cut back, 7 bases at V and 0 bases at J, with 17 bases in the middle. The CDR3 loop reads CASISFKTGSTDTQYF. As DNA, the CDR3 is TGTGCCAGCATCTCCTTCAAGACAGGAAGCACAGATACGCAGTATTTT.

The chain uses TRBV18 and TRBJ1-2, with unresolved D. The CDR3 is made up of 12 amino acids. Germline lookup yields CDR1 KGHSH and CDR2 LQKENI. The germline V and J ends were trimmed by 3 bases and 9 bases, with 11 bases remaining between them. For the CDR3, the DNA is TGTGCCAGCTCACCCACCGGTCCGAGCTACACCTTC. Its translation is CASSPTGPSYTF.

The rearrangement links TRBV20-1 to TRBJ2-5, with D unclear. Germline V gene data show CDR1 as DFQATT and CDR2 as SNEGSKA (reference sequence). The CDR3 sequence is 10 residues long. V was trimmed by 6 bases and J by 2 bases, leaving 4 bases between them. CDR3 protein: CSAPQETQYF. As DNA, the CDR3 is TGCAGTGCCCCTCAAGAGACCCAGTACTTC.

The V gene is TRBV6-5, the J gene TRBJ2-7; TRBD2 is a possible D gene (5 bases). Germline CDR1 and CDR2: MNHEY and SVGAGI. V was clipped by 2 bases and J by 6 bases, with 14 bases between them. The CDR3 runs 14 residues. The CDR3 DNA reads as TGTGCCAGCAGTTACGTTCAATGGGGAGCCGAGCAGTACTTC. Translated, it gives CASSYVQWGAEQYF.

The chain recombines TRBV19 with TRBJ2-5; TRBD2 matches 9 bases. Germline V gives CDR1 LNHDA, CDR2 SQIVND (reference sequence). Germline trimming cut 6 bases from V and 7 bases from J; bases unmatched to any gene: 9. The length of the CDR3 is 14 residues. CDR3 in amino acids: CASSKRGDDGTQYF. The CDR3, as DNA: TGTGCCAGTAGCAAGCGGGGGGACGACGGGACCCAGTACTTC.

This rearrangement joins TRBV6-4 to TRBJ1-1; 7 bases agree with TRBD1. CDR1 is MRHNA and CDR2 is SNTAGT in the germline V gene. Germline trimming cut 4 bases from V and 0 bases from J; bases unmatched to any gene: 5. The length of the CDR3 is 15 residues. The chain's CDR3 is CASSAGTDMNTEAFF. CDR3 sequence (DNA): TGTGCCAGCAGTGCCGGGACAGACATGAACACTGAAGCTTTCTTT.

The CDR3 spells CASTSGQGAGEQYF. The CDR3, as DNA: TGCGCCAGCACCTCCGGACAGGGGGCGGGCGAGCAGTACTTC. The chain recombines TRBV5-1 with TRBJ2-7; the match to TRBD1 covers 11 bases. This CDR3 is 14 amino acids long. V lost 6 bases to trimming and J lost 6 bases; unmatched junction nucleotides: 8. CDR1 is SGHRS and CDR2 is YFSETQ in the germline V gene.

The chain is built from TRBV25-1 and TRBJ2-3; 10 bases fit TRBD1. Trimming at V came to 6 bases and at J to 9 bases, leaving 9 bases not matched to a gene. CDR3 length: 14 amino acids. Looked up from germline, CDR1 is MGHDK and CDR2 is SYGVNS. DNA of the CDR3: TGTGCCAGCAGCATAGGACAGGGGGGAGAGACGCAGTATTTT. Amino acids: CASSIGQGGETQYF. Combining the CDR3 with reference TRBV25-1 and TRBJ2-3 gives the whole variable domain EADIYQTPRYLVIGTGKKITLECSQTMGHDKMYWYQQDPGMELHLIHYSYGVNSTEKGDLSSESTVSRIRTEHFPLTLESARPSHTSQYLCASSIGQGGETQYFGPGTRLTVL.

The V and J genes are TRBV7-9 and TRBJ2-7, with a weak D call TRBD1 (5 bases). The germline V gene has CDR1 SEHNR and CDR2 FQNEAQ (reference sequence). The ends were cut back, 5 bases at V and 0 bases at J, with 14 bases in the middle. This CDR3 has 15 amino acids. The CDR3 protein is CASSEIGVRSYEQYF. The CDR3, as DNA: TGTGCCAGCAGCGAGATAGGGGTACGCTCCTACGAGCAGTACTTC.

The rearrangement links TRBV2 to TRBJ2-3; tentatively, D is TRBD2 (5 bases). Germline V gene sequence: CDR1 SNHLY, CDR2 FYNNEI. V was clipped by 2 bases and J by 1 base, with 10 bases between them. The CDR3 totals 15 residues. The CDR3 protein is CASSEKRSGTDTQYF. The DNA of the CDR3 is TGTGCCAGCAGTGAAAAGCGGTCAGGCACAGATACGCAGTATTTT.

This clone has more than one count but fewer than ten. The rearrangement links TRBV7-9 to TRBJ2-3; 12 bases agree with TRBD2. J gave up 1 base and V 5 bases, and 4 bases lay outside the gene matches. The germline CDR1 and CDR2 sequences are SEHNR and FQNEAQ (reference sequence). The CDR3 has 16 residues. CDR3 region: CASSTWTSGGTDTQYF. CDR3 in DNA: TGTGCCAGCAGCACTTGGACTAGCGGGGGCACAGATACGCAGTATTTT.

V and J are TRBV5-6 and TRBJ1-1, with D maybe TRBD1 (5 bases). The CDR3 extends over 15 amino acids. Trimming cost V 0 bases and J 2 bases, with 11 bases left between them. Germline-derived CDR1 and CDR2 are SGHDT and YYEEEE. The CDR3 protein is CASSLGRVLNTEAFF. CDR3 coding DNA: TGTGCCAGCAGCTTGGGCAGGGTTCTAAACACTGAAGCTTTCTTT.

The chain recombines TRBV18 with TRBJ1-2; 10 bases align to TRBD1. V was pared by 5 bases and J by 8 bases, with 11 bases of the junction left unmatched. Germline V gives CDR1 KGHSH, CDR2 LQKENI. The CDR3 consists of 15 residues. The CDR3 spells CASSASTGQGQGYTF. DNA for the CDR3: TGTGCCAGCTCAGCGTCTACGGGACAGGGGCAGGGCTACACCTTC.

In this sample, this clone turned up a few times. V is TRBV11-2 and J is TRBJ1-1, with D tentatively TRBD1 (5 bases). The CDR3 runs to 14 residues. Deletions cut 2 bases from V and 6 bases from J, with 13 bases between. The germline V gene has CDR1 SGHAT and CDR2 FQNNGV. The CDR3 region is CASSLWRVGAEAFF. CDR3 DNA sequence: TGTGCCAGCAGCTTATGGAGGGTGGGGGCTGAAGCTTTCTTT.

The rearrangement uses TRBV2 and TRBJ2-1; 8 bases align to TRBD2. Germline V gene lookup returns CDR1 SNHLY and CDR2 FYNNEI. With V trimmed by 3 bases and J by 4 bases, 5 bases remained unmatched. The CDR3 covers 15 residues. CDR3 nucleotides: TGTGCCAGCAGTGACAGGCCGGGGGGGTACAATGAGCAGTTCTTC. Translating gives CASSDRPGGYNEQFF.

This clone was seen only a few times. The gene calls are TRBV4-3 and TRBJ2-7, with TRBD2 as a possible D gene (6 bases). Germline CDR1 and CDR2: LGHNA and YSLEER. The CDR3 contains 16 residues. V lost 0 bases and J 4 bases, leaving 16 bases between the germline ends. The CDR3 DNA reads TGCGCCAGCAGCCAAGATTGGGGAGGTCGGCAATACGAGCAGTACTTC. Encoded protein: CASSQDWGGRQYEQYF.

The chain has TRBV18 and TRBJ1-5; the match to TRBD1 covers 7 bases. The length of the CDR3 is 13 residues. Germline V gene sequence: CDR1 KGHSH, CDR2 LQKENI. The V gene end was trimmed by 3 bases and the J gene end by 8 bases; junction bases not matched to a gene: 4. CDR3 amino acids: CASSPNTGEPQHF. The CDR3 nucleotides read TGTGCCAGCTCACCCAATACAGGGGAGCCCCAGCATTTT. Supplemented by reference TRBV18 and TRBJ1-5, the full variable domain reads NAGVMQNPRHLVRRRGQEARLRCSPMKGHSHVYWYRQLPEEGLKFMVYLQKENIIDESGMPKERFSAEFPKEGPSILRIQQVVRGDSAAYFCASSPNTGEPQHFGDGTRLSIL.

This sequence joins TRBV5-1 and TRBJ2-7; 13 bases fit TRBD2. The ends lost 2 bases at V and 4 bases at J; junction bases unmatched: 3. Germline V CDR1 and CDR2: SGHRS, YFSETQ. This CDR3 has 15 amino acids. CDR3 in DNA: TGCGCCAGCAGCTTCCGACTAGCGGGAGGATACGAGCAGTACTTC. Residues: CASSFRLAGGYEQYF.

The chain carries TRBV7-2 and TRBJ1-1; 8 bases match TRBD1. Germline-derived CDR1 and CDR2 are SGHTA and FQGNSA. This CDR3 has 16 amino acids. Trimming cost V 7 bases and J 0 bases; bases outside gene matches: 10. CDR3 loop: CASTRLRTGMNTEAFF. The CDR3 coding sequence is TGTGCCAGCACCAGGCTCAGGACAGGGATGAACACTGAAGCTTTCTTT.

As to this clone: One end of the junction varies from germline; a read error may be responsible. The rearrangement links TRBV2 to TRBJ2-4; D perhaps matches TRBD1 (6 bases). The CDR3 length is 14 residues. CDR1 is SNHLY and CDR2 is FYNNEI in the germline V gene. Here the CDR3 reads CASRDSEAKNSQYF. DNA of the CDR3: TGTGCCAGCAGGGACAGTGAAGCCAAAAACAGTCAGTACTTC.

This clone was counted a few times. Written as DNA, the CDR3 is TGTGCCAGCAGCTTGTGGGACTGGAGAGGGAATGAGCAGTTCTTC. It translates to CASSLWDWRGNEQFF. The chain is built from TRBV5-5 and TRBJ2-1; D perhaps matches TRBD2 (6 bases). CDR3 length: 15 amino acids. Trimming left V 1 base short and J 7 bases short, with 15 bases between. Germline CDR1 and CDR2: SGHKS and YYEKEE (reference sequence).

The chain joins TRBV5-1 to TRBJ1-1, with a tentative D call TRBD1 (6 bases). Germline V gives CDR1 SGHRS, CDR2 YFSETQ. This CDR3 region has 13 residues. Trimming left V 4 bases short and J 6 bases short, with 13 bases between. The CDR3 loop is CASSANRVAEAFF. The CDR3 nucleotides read TGCGCCAGCAGCGCAAACAGGGTCGCTGAAGCTTTCTTT.